This is a list of T cell receptor beta chains from one sample in a study of shared clonotypes between healthy human individuals. The assay was immunoSEQ multiplex PCR, and TCRdb's table has in-frame clones only and misses some. The table includes over 2 million clones, roughly 96% detected once. The sequenced material came from naive CD4+ T cells sorted from blood. The receptor set was obtained from a young man in good health. The CDR3 runs from the conserved cysteine through the conserved F or W. Each record gives: J gene, clone size, V gene, D gene, CDR3 DNA, CDR3 protein. The D gene is left open where the match is weak. The size of a clone is reported for some rows only, either as once, few or many, or as a class for expanded clones.

TRBJ2-3 NA TRBV5-1 NA TGCGCCAGCAGCTTACAGACGGCAAGCACAGATACGCAGTATTTT CASSLQTASTDTQYF
TRBJ2-6 NA TRBV9 NA TGTGCCAGCAGCCCCTCCTGGGGAGGGGCCAACGTCCTGACTTTC CASSPSWGGANVLTF
TRBJ2-5 NA TRBV7-8 TRBD2 TGTGCCAGCAGCTTTGCGGGAGGGGGAGAGACCCAGTACTTC CASSFAGGGETQYF
TRBJ2-3 NA TRBV5-1 TRBD2 TGCGCCAGCAGCTTGGTTCCCTCTTTAGCGGGGGGCGGCACAGATACGCAGTATTTT CASSLVPSLAGGGTDTQYF
TRBJ2-1 once TRBV9 TRBD2 TGTGCCAGCAGCGTAGAGGGAAGCGGGGGGTGGAACAATGAGCAGTTCTTC CASSVEGSGGWNNEQFF
TRBJ1-5 NA TRBV19 NA TGTGCCAGTATGAGGGGGGGGCAGCCCCAGCATTTT CASMRGGQPQHF
TRBJ1-2 NA TRBV6-5 NA TGTGCCAGCACCCCGGGGGCAGGGACCTATGGCTACACCTTC CASTPGAGTYGYTF
TRBJ2-7 once TRBV27 TRBD1 TGTGCCAGCAGTTCTTTGGACGGGACAGGGTCCTACGAGCAGTACTTC CASSSLDGTGSYEQYF
TRBJ1-4 NA TRBV7-9 NA TGTGCCAGCAGCTTTATGGGGGAAAAACTGTTTTTT CASSFMGEKLFF
TRBJ2-1 NA TRBV9 NA TGTGCCAGCAGCGTCGGACAGATATACAATGAGCAGTTCTTC CASSVGQIYNEQFF
TRBJ2-5 NA TRBV18 NA TGTGCCAGCAACCCGGGACTTCAAGAGACCCAGTACTTC CASNPGLQETQYF
TRBJ1-1 once TRBV5-1 NA TGCGCCAGCAGCTTGGGACAGGCTTACAGTGAAGCTTTCTTT CASSLGQAYSEAFF
TRBJ1-1 NA TRBV6-6 NA TGTGCCAGCAGCCAACCAACGGGTGAAGCTTTCTTT CASSQPTGEAFF
TRBJ2-1 NA TRBV27 NA TGTGCCAGCAGCTTACAGGTGGAAAATGAGCAGTTCTTC CASSLQVENEQFF
TRBJ2-1 NA TRBV30 TRBD2 TGTGCGGGACTAGCGGGCCGATTATCCTACAATGAGCAGTTCTTC CAGLAGRLSYNEQFF
TRBJ2-2 NA TRBV7-8 TRBD2 TGTGCCAGCAGTTCCGGGACTACCCTCACCGGGGAGCTGTTTTTT CASSSGTTLTGELFF
TRBJ2-2 NA TRBV19 TRBD1 TGTGCCAGCAGACAGGGGGCCATTAACACCGGGGAGCTGTTTTTT CASRQGAINTGELFF
TRBJ2-1 NA TRBV2 NA TGTGCCAGCAGTGAGGGGAGTGTCGATGAGCAGTTCTTC CASSEGSVDEQFF
TRBJ2-2 NA TRBV5-1 NA TGCGCCAGCAGCTTACTGGAGAACACCGGGGAGCTGTTTTTT CASSLLENTGELFF
TRBJ2-5 NA TRBV7-2 TRBD2 TGTGCCAGCAGCCGGACTAGTTGGGAGACCCAGTACTTC CASSRTSWETQYF
TRBJ1-4 NA TRBV2 NA TGTGCCAGCAGTGCTCATGGGGGAGATAATGAAAAACTGTTTTTT CASSAHGGDNEKLFF
TRBJ1-3 NA TRBV28 NA TGTGCCAGCATTCACAGGGCGGGCGGAAACACCATATATTTT CASIHRAGGNTIYF
TRBJ2-2 NA TRBV13 NA TGTGCCAGCAGTCCCCGTAGGGAGAACACCGGGGAGCTGTTTTTT CASSPRRENTGELFF
TRBJ1-6 NA TRBV6-1 TRBD1 TGTGCCAGCAGTGGGGACAGGGGACGGAGCTCCTATAATTCACCCCTCCACTTT CASSGDRGRSSYNSPLHF
TRBJ1-6 NA TRBV5-1 NA TGCGCCAGCAGCTTGTTGGTCGACAATAATTCACCCCTCCACTTT CASSLLVDNNSPLHF
TRBJ1-3 NA TRBV5-3 NA TGTGCCAGAAGCTGTAACAGGGCCCTCTCTGGAAACACCATATATTTT CARSCNRALSGNTIYF
TRBJ1-2 NA TRBV11-1 TRBD1 TGTGCCAGCAGCTCGTGGACAGGGGGCTATGGCTACACCTTC CASSSWTGGYGYTF
TRBJ1-5 NA TRBV30 NA TGTGCCTGGAGTACCGCTGGGTATCAGCCCCAGCATTTT CAWSTAGYQPQHF
TRBJ2-6 NA TRBV5-8 NA TGTGCAGAATCAGCGGTCTCTGGGGCCAACGTCCTGACTTTC CAESAVSGANVLTF
TRBJ1-6 NA TRBV18 NA TGTGCCAGCTCACCACTCCTGGGGCTGGGGTCACCCCTCCACTTT CASSPLLGLGSPLHF
TRBJ1-1 NA TRBV27 NA TGTGCCAGCAGTTTCGTCAGGGACACTGAAGCTTTCTTT CASSFVRDTEAFF
TRBJ2-1 NA TRBV5-1 TRBD1 TGCGCCAGCAGCCCATGGACAGGGGACAATGAGCAGTTCTTC CASSPWTGDNEQFF
TRBJ2-5 NA TRBV19 NA TGTGCCAGTAGCCAGGGAAACCAAGAGACCCAGTACTTC CASSQGNQETQYF
TRBJ1-6 NA TRBV4-2 NA TGTGCCAGCAGCCAAGAAGGGACCATCAGTTCACCCCTCCACTTT CASSQEGTISSPLHF
TRBJ2-2 NA TRBV7-9 NA TGTGCCAGCACCCTAGGGGTGGACACCGGGGAGCTGTTTTTT CASTLGVDTGELFF
TRBJ1-3 NA TRBV5-8 NA TGTGCCAGCAGCTTGGAAGGGGCCTCTGGAAACACCATATATTTT CASSLEGASGNTIYF
TRBJ1-6 NA TRBV6-6 NA TGTGCCAGCGGACCTAGGGCCGTGTCACCCCTCCACTTT CASGPRAVSPLHF
TRBJ1-1 NA TRBV5-1 NA TGCGCCAGCAGCGCGTCGCGCAGAGAAGGAAGGTCTGAAGCTTTCTTT CASSASRREGRSEAFF
TRBJ1-3 NA TRBV18 TRBD1 TGTGCCAGCTCACCCGACAGGGGAGGAAACACCATATATTTT CASSPDRGGNTIYF
TRBJ2-1 NA TRBV5-4 TRBD2 TGTGCCAGCAGCTTGGTAGCGGGGGGTTACAATGAGCAGTTCTTC CASSLVAGGYNEQFF
TRBJ2-7 NA TRBV28 NA TGTGCCAGCGGAGGGACGGTCTACGAGCAGTACTTC CASGGTVYEQYF